These 24 T cell receptor beta chains were all obtained from the same sample, sequenced in a study of T cells in Graves' hyperthyroidism and ophthalmopathy. Regions amplified from RNA transcripts were the TCR beta CDR3 regions. The HTBI primer set served for first-round RT-PCR of the TCR CDR3. MiXCR was run by TCRdb on the multiplex PCR reads, yielding one entry per CDR3 protein. The sample has fewer than 400,000 distinct CDR3 sequences, less than 20% seen once. Specimen: blood. All receptors derive from a young woman with Graves' hyperthyroidism that later progressed to Graves' ophthalmopathy.

Concerning this clonotype: One base away lies a much larger clone, so this may be a sequencing read error. The chain is built from TRBV30 and TRBJ2-5; perhaps D is TRBD1 or TRBD2 (6 bases each). The CDR3 has 14 amino acids. CDR1 is GTSNPN and CDR2 is SVGIG in the germline V gene (reference sequence). The DNA for the CDR3 is TGTGCCTGGAGTGTTTCGGGGGCCCGAGAGACCCCGTACTTC. This sequence encodes CAWSVSGARETPYF.

On this clonotype itself: It may be a read error: a sequence one base away is much more abundant. This sequence joins TRBV2 and TRBJ1-5; maybe TRBD1 (5 bases). Deletions cut 5 bases from V and 8 bases from J, with 22 bases between. The germline CDR1 and CDR2 sequences are SNHLY and FYNNEI. There are 16 residues in the CDR3. The CDR3 loop reads CASSYNGGEGNKPQHF. In nucleotides, the CDR3 is TGTGCCAGCAGTTACAACGGAGGGGAAGGTAATAAGCCCCAGCATTTT. Based on the CDR3 plus reference TRBV2 and TRBJ1-5, the full variable domain is EPEVTQTPSHQVTQMGQEVILRCVPISNHLYFYWYRQILGQKVEFLVSFYNNEISEKSEIFDDQFSVERPDGSNFTLKIRSTKLEDSAMYFCASSYNGGEGNKPQHFGDGTRLSIL.

This clonotype came up a few times. The CDR3 is CASSSRDRGDIEQYF. CDR3 nucleotides: TGTGCCAGCAGCTCCCGGGACAGGGGCGATATCGAGCAGTACTTC. This chain joins TRBV5-8 and TRBJ2-7, with 10 positions matching TRBD1. V lost 3 bases, J lost 6 bases, and 9 bases stayed unmatched. The germline gives CDR1 SGHTS, CDR2 YDEGEE. The CDR3 runs to 15 residues.

This sequence joins TRBV18 and TRBJ2-1; D is unresolved. The CDR3 has 13 residues. The V gene's germline CDR1 is KGHSH and CDR2 LQKENI. The germline V and J ends were trimmed by 3 bases and 4 bases, with 7 bases remaining between them. CDR3: CASSPEEYNEQFF. Written as DNA, the CDR3 is TGTGCCAGCTCACCCGAAGAGTACAATGAGCAGTTCTTC.

Many counts were recorded for this clonotype. The rearrangement links TRBV27 to TRBJ2-3; D may be TRBD2 (5 bases). This CDR3 comprises 12 residues. Trimming pared 4 bases from V and 8 bases from J, leaving 10 bases between. Looked up from germline, CDR1 is MNHEY and CDR2 is SMNVEV (reference sequence). The CDR3, as DNA: TGTGCCAGCAGTTCCGACGAGGGTACGCAGTATTTT. Translating it yields CASSSDEGTQYF.

The rearrangement uses TRBV3-1 and TRBJ2-5; D might be TRBD2 (6 bases). V dropped 3 bases and J dropped 5 bases, with 16 bases sitting between them. This CDR3 is 15 amino acids long. Germline CDR1 LGHDT, CDR2 YNNKEL (reference sequence). This chain's CDR3 is CASSQLATRGETQYF. CDR3 nucleotides: TGTGCCAGCAGCCAGTTAGCCACCCGGGGGGAGACCCAGTACTTC.

A few counts support this clonotype. The V call is TRBV19, the J call TRBJ1-1; D call uncertain. CDR1 is LNHDA and CDR2 is SQIVND in the germline V gene (reference sequence). Trimming took off 2 bases at V and 1 base at J, with 8 bases between the two ends. The CDR3 extends over 14 amino acids. In DNA, the CDR3 is TGTGCCAGTAGTATAACCCAGACGAACACTGAAGCTTTCTTT. This translates into CASSITQTNTEAFF.

This clonotype was recorded many times. The rearrangement links TRBV7-2 to TRBJ2-7; TRBD2 agrees at 11 bases. The CDR3 has 13 amino acids. Germline V CDR1 and CDR2: SGHTA, FQGNSA. V shed 3 bases and J 9 bases; nucleotides not matched to a gene: 4. The DNA of the CDR3 is TGTGCCAGCAGCTTTACTAGCGGGAGAGCGCAGTACTTC. It translates to CASSFTSGRAQYF. Based on the CDR3 plus reference TRBV7-2 and TRBJ2-7, the full variable domain is GAGVSQSPSNKVTEKGKDVELRCDPISGHTALYWYRQSLGQGLEFLIYFQGNSAPDKSGLPSDRFSAERTGGSVSTLTIQRTQQEDSAVYLCASSFTSGRAQYFGPGTRLTVT.

This sequence joins TRBV5-1 and TRBJ2-1, with D uncertain. V gave up 4 bases and J gave up 10 bases, with 15 bases separating them. The CDR3 runs to 13 residues. Germline CDR1 reads SGHRS; CDR2 reads YFSETQ. The DNA for the CDR3 is TGCGCCAGCAGCCTCACCCCCGGGTACGAGCAGTTCTTC. Translated, it gives CASSLTPGYEQFF.

This clonotype was detected ten times or more. This rearrangement joins TRBV28 to TRBJ2-3, with 11 bases identical to TRBD1. The trim removed 5 bases at V and 4 bases at J, leaving 2 bases unmatched. From germline, CDR1 is MDHEN and CDR2 SYDVKM. CDR3 length: 14 residues. The CDR3 DNA follows: TGTGCCAGCAGTCGGGACAGGGGGTCAGATACGCAGTATTTT. Translated, it gives CASSRDRGSDTQYF.

This clonotype was detected many times. This chain connects TRBV7-2 to TRBJ2-7, with 8 bases that match TRBD2. This CDR3 is 16 amino acids long. From germline, CDR1 is SGHTA and CDR2 FQGNSA. V shed 1 base and J 0 bases; nucleotides not matched to a gene: 5. CDR3 in DNA: TGTGCCAGCAGCTTAGGTGGCGGGAGGAGCTCCTACGAGCAGTACTTC. Encoded protein: CASSLGGGRSSYEQYF. The full variable domain, in which reference TRBV7-2 and TRBJ2-7 provide the parts outside the CDR3, is GAGVSQSPSNKVTEKGKDVELRCDPISGHTALYWYRQSLGQGLEFLIYFQGNSAPDKSGLPSDRFSAERTGGSVSTLTIQRTQQEDSAVYLCASSLGGGRSSYEQYFGPGTRLTVT.

In its sample, this clonotype was seen many times. V and J are TRBV3-1 and TRBJ2-6, with D tentatively TRBD2 (5 bases). Germline V CDR1 and CDR2: LGHDT, YNNKEL (reference sequence). The ends were cut back, 0 bases at V and 0 bases at J, with 9 bases in the middle. The CDR3 runs to 17 residues. Here the CDR3 DNA reads TGTGCCAGCAGCCAAGATAAGCGGATCTCTGGGGCCAACGTCCTGACTTTC. This translates into CASSQDKRISGANVLTF.

This clonotype was seen repeatedly, ten times or more. The rearrangement links TRBV15 to TRBJ2-3; D is ambiguous. The V gene's germline CDR1 is LNHNV and CDR2 YYDKDF (reference sequence). Trimming removed 0 bases at V and 11 bases at J, with 9 bases between. The CDR3 has 12 residues. The CDR3 DNA follows: TGTGCCACCAGCAGAGATAGGAACTTGCAGTATTTT. Translated, it gives CATSRDRNLQYF.

This clonotype has ten or more counts. The chain joins TRBV12-3 or TRBV12-4 to TRBJ2-5; D possibly corresponds to TRBD1 (6 bases). V shed 3 bases and J shed 7 bases, with 12 bases lying between them. The CDR3 length is 13 residues. The chain's CDR3 is CASSFRVQGTQYF. The CDR3 DNA reads as TGTGCCAGCAGTTTCCGAGTACAGGGGACCCAGTACTTC.

This clonotype was seen ten or more times. The chain joins TRBV7-2 to TRBJ1-5, with D perhaps matching TRBD1 (6 bases). The germline gives CDR1 SGHTA, CDR2 FQGNSA. Trimming took 5 bases from V and 3 from J, leaving 11 bases between them. This CDR3 is 14 amino acids long. The CDR3 nucleotides are TGTGCCAGCAGCCCAGGGGACAACAATCAGCCCCAGCATTTT. Translating gives CASSPGDNNQPQHF. The complete variable domain, with remaining parts taken from reference TRBV7-2 and TRBJ1-5, reads GAGVSQSPSNKVTEKGKDVELRCDPISGHTALYWYRQSLGQGLEFLIYFQGNSAPDKSGLPSDRFSAERTGGSVSTLTIQRTQQEDSAVYLCASSPGDNNQPQHFGDGTRLSIL.

This clonotype appeared many times. This chain uses TRBV7-9 with TRBJ1-1, with 7 bases matching TRBD1. The CDR3 contains 15 residues. Germline V lookup: CDR1 SEHNR, CDR2 FQNEAQ (reference sequence). The junction had 4 bases not matched to a gene; V was cut back by 3 bases and J by 0 bases. The CDR3 here is CASSLAGGVNTEAFF. The CDR3 DNA sequence: TGTGCCAGCAGCTTGGCAGGGGGAGTGAACACTGAAGCTTTCTTT.

The CDR3 here is CASSQRVAVPRVPDTQYF. The CDR3 DNA follows: TGTGCCAGCAGCCAGAGAGTAGCGGTCCCTAGAGTTCCTGATACGCAGTATTTT. The rearrangement uses TRBV4-2 and TRBJ2-3, with a tentative D call TRBD2 (6 bases). The CDR3 runs 18 residues. V was pared by 3 bases and J by 6 bases, with 25 bases between. Per germline, CDR1 LGHNA and CDR2 YNFKEQ.

The genes are TRBV14 and TRBJ2-1; no definite D call. Germline V gives CDR1 SGHDN, CDR2 FVKESK. V dropped 4 bases and J dropped 9 bases, with 13 bases sitting between them. The CDR3 runs to 13 residues. As DNA, the CDR3 is TGTGCCAGCAGCCTCGTAACAGTCGGTGAGCAGTTCTTC. This encodes CASSLVTVGEQFF.

The CDR3 is CSAQGLAGVDNEQFF. CDR3 coding DNA: TGCAGTGCCCAAGGACTAGCGGGAGTCGACAATGAGCAGTTCTTC. J is TRBJ2-1 and V is TRBV20-1; 13 bases map to TRBD2. The V gene end was trimmed by 6 bases and the J gene end by 5 bases; junction bases not matched to a gene: 7. The germline V gene encodes CDR1 DFQATT and CDR2 SNEGSKA (reference sequence). This CDR3 contains 15 residues.

As concerns this clonotype: A read error is possible here, since a much larger clone lies one base away. The V gene is TRBV28, the J gene TRBJ1-3; 8 bases are a match to TRBD1. This CDR3 is 16 amino acids long. Germline V CDR1 and CDR2: MDHEN, SYDVKM. Here the CDR3 reads CASSPGGQGAGNIIYF. The CDR3 DNA sequence: TGTGCCAGCAGCCCCGGTGGACAGGGTGCTGGAAACATCATATATTTT.

The sample holds a few counts of this clonotype. This chain connects TRBV27 to TRBJ1-6, with D maybe TRBD1 (5 bases). Between the trimmed V and J ends, which lost 3 bases and 9 bases, there was a span of 12 bases. Germline lookup yields CDR1 MNHEY and CDR2 SMNVEV (reference sequence). CDR3 size: 14 residues. The CDR3 loop is CASSFGGGTSPLHF. The CDR3 region has the DNA TGTGCCAGCAGTTTCGGCGGGGGGACTTCACCCCTCCACTTT.

This clonotype was counted ten times or more. The rearrangement uses TRBV28 and TRBJ1-2, with TRBD1 matching 9 bases. V lost 5 bases and J lost 8; bases outside the gene matches: 9. Germline CDR1 MDHEN, CDR2 SYDVKM. There are 14 residues in the CDR3. CDR3 in DNA: TGTGCCAGCAGTCCACAGGGGGCGTATAGAGGCTACACCTTC. Amino acids: CASSPQGAYRGYTF.

About this clonotype: A much bigger clone sits one base away, suggesting this may be a read error. This chain connects TRBV12-3 or TRBV12-4 to TRBJ2-5; 8 bases line up with TRBD1. The CDR3 totals 15 residues. V was pared by 0 bases and J by 5 bases, with 5 bases of the junction left unmatched. The CDR3 reads CASSLAWGQVETQYF. The CDR3 nucleotides read TGTGCCAGCAGTTTAGCGTGGGGACAGGTGGAGACCCAGTACTTC.

This clonotype was seen ten or more times. This rearrangement joins TRBV20-1 to TRBJ2-7; 7 bases agree with TRBD1. The CDR3 sequence is 13 residues long. Germline-derived CDR1 and CDR2 are DFQATT and SNEGSKA (reference sequence). V trimming: 6 bases; J trimming: 2 bases; junction bases outside the gene matches: 7. The CDR3: CSATDRVPYEQYF. The CDR3 DNA reads as TGCAGTGCGACAGACAGGGTCCCCTACGAGCAGTACTTC.